The clone carrying this T cell receptor beta chain was recorded many times. The data were obtained in a study of regulatory T cells in long-lasting Graves disease. Stated time point: newly diagnosed GD, antithyroid drugs for less than 3 months. There was RNA extracted from PBMCs, and the TCR library was made from it. The ends were cut back, 4 bases at V and 4 bases at J, with 20 bases in the middle. The CDR3 extends over 15 amino acids. Germline CDR1 is GTSNPN and CDR2 is SVGIG (reference sequence). To make TCR beta libraries, researchers used iRepertoire HTBI primers and Arm-PCR of CDR3 regions. TCRdb processed the multiplex PCR reads anew with MiXCR; each CDR3 protein has one entry. The repertoire holds 410,000 or so distinct CDR3 sequences, 14% to 15% seen once, with over 15% in the top ten. This sample also appeared in a second study, on T cells in Graves' hyperthyroidism and ophthalmopathy.

The rearrangement uses TRBV30 and TRBJ2-7; no clear D gene. The sequenced sample was peripheral blood mononuclear cells (PBMCs), obtained at new diagnosis, from a patient treated with antithyroid drugs. This sequence was found in a woman in her twenties or thirties with Graves disease. The CDR3 spells CAWNSNLAVTYEQYF. CDR3 DNA: TGTGCCTGGAATTCCAACTTGGCGGTTACTTACGAGCAGTACTTC.